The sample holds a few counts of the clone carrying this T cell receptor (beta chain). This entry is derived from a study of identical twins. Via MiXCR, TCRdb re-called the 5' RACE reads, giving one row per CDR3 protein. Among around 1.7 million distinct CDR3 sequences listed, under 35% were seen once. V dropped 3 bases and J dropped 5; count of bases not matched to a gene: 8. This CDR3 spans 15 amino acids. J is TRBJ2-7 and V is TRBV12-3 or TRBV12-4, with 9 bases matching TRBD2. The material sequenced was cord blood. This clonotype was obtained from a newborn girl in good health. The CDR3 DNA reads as TGTGCCAGCAGTTTCGCAAGGGGACTAGCACACGAGCAGTACTTC. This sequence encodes CASSFARGLAHEQYF.